This TCR beta chain was profiled in a study of blood T cell repertoires in COVID-19. For the study at large: Material from acute and convalescent COVID-19 was sourced from the United States, Italy and Spain. PBMCs, B-cell-depleted T cells, or T cells were the source of the cDNA or gDNA that made up the material.

Original methodology: Reference gene primer amplification gave nucleated cell count estimates. Data came from immunoSEQ multiplex PCR; TCRdb stores just in-frame clones and leaves some out. V and J calls plus clone size are reproduced from that table; the DNA served to infer D and trimming. Of over 30,000 clones in the sample, 88% were seen once. V shed 6 bases and J shed 3 bases, with 7 bases lying between them. The germline gives CDR1 LNHDA, CDR2 SQIVND (reference sequence). The CDR3 is 12 residues long. The receptor's source is a human donor in a cohort sampled during active COVID-19. The sample comprised peripheral blood. The chain has TRBV19 and TRBJ2-3; D not resolved. CDR3 residues: CASRSRTDTQYF. CDR3 sequence (DNA): TGTGCCAGTAGATCTAGAACAGATACGCAGTATTTT. The full variable domain, in which reference TRBV19 and TRBJ2-3 provide the parts outside the CDR3, is DGGITQSPKYLFRKEGQNVTLSCEQNLNHDAMYWYRQDPGQGLRLIYYSQIVNDFQKGDIAEGYSVSREKKESFPLTVTSAQKNPTAFYLCASRSRTDTQYFGPGTRLTVL.